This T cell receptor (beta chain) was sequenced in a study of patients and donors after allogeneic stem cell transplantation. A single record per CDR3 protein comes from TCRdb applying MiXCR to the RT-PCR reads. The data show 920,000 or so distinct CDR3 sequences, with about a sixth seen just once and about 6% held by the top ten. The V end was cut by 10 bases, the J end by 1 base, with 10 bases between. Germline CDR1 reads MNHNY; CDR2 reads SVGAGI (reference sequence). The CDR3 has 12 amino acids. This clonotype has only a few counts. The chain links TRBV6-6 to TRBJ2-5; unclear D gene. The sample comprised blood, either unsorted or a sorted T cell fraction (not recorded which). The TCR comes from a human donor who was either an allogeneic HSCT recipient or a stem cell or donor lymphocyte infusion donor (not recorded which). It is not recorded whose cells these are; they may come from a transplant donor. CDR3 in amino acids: CATGRFQETQYF. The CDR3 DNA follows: TGTGCCACCGGACGGTTCCAAGAGACCCAGTACTTC.